The 5 T cell receptor beta chains in this list originate from one sample, sequenced in a study of blood T cell repertoires in COVID-19. Sequencing was performed with immunoSEQ multiplex PCR; in TCRdb, only in-frame clones are kept and a portion is missing. The sample consists of more than 95,000 clones, less than 85% of them appearing once. Sequenced input: peripheral blood. Receptor source: a man under 40 with acute or convalescent COVID-19.

The rearrangement links TRBV12-3 or TRBV12-4 to TRBJ1-1, with TRBD1 matching 7 bases. The V and J ends lost 5 bases and 4 bases, in that order; junction bases with no gene match: 4. This CDR3 has 13 residues. CDR3 nucleotide sequence: TGTGCCAGCAGTGCTACAGGGGTCACTGAAGCTTTCTTT. Encoded protein: CASSATGVTEAFF.

J is TRBJ2-1 and V is TRBV7-2, with TRBD2 matching 9 bases. V was pared by 1 base and J by 6 bases, with 4 bases of the junction left unmatched. Germline values: CDR1 SGHTA, CDR2 FQGNSA. The CDR3 is 15 amino acids. Here the CDR3 DNA reads TGTGCCAGCAGCTTAGGCGGGAGGGAGTCCAATGAGCAGTTCTTC. It codes for CASSLGGRESNEQFF.

The CDR3 loop reads CASRTSGGLPDTQYF. For the CDR3, the DNA is TGTGCCAGCCGGACTAGCGGGGGGCTACCAGATACGCAGTATTTT. The chain is built from TRBV7-2 and TRBJ2-3, with 14 bases identical to TRBD2. The CDR3 spans 15 residues. After removal of 8 bases from V and 4 bases from J, the junction contained 5 bases not matched to a gene. Germline CDR1 is SGHTA and CDR2 is FQGNSA.

The V gene is TRBV7-9, the J gene TRBJ1-2; 7 bases map to TRBD1. The length of the CDR3 is 15 residues. With V trimmed by 5 bases and J by 8 bases, 14 bases remained unmatched. Germline-derived CDR1 and CDR2 are SEHNR and FQNEAQ (reference sequence). This CDR3 reads CASSQHSGTAPGYTF. The CDR3 DNA reads TGTGCCAGCAGCCAACATTCCGGGACAGCTCCAGGCTACACCTTC.

The V gene is TRBV19, the J gene TRBJ1-6; D is ambiguous. CDR3 length: 14 residues. CDR1 is LNHDA and CDR2 is SQIVND in the germline V gene (reference sequence). Trimming removed 3 bases from V and 6 bases from J, with 9 bases in between. For the CDR3, the DNA is TGTGCCAGTAGTATTCAGGTCACTAATTCACCCCTCCACTTT. This sequence encodes CASSIQVTNSPLHF.